Reported below is one T cell receptor (beta chain). The data were obtained in a study of monozygotic twins with inflammatory bowel disease. TCRdb derives one entry per CDR3 protein from the 5' RACE reads, leaving out DNA. This sample carries over 200,000 distinct CDR3 sequences, with roughly 1.5% going to the ten biggest clones. CDR3 size: 15 residues. Germline CDR1 reads KGHSH; CDR2 reads LQKENI. The sample taken for sequencing was blood. The TCR was taken from a human donor with ulcerative colitis or Crohn's disease, or a healthy co-twin of an affected twin (not recorded which). The chain links TRBV18 to TRBJ1-1; TCRdb lists TRBD1, though no DNA is available to test this call. The chain's CDR3 is CASSPRNNQGTEAFF.